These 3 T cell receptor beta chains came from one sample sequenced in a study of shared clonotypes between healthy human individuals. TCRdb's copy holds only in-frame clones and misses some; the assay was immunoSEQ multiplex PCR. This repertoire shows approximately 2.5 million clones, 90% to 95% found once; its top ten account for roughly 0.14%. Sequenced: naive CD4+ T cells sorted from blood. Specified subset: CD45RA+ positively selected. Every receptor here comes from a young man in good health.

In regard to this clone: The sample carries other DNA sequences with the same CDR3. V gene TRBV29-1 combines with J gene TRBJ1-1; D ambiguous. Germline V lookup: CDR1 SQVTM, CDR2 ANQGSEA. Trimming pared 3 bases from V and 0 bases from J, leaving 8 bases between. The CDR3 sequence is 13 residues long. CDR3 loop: CSVEKQMNTEAFF. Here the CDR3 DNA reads TGCAGCGTTGAGAAACAGATGAACACTGAAGCTTTCTTT.

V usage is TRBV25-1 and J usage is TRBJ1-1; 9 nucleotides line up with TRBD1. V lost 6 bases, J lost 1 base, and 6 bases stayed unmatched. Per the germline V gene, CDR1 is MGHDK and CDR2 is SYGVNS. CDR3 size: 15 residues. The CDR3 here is CASRLPGQGNTEAFF. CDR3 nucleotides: TGTGCCAGCAGACTCCCGGGACAGGGGAACACTGAAGCTTTCTTT.

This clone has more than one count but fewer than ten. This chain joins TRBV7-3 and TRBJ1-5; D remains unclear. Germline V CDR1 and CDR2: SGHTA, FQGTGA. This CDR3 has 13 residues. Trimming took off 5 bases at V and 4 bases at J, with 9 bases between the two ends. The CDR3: CASSPSPNQPQHF. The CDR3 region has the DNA TGTGCCAGCAGCCCGTCCCCAAATCAGCCCCAGCATTTT.